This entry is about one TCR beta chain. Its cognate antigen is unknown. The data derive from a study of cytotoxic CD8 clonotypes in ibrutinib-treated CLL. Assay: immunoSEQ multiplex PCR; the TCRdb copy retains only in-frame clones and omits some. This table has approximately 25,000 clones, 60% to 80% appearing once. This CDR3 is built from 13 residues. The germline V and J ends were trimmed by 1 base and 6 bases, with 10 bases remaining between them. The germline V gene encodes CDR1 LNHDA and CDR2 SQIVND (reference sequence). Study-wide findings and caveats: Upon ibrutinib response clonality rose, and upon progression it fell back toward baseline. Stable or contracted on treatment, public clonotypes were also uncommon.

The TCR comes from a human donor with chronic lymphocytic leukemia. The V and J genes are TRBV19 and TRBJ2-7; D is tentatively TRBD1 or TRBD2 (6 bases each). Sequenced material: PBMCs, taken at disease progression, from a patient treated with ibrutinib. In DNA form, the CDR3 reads TGTGCCAGTAGTATAGCGGGGGCCTCCGAGCAGTACTTC. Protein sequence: CASSIAGASEQYF.